This TCR beta chain was profiled in a study of blood T cell repertoires in COVID-19. Study overall: Donors in the United States, Italy and Spain gave samples during acute or convalescent COVID-19. PBMCs, B-cell-depleted T cells, or T cells provided the cDNA or gDNA that made up the material.

Trimming stripped 0 bases from V and 4 bases from J, with 9 bases between. Germline V gives CDR1 SGHTA, CDR2 FQGTGA. CDR3 length: 14 residues. Original methodology: Reference gene primers were amplified, and this amplification served to estimate nucleated cell counts. TCRdb's table, derived via immunoSEQ multiplex PCR, lists solely in-frame clones and lacks some. V and J calls and clone size are those listed in that table; D and trimming were worked out from the DNA. The sample holds 40,000 to 45,000 clones; around 90% are singletons and the top ten take 20% to 25%. The chain joins TRBV7-3 to TRBJ2-5, with D perhaps TRBD2 (5 bases). The sequencing input was peripheral blood. The receptor was derived from a man aged 45-60 years with active COVID-19. CDR3 in amino acids: CASSLTAGAETQYF. The CDR3 bases are TGTGCCAGCAGCTTAACCGCGGGCGCAGAGACCCAGTACTTC.